This T cell receptor beta chain is from a study of human thymus T cells. Germline lookup yields CDR1 SGHTS and CDR2 YDEGEE. V was clipped by 1 base and J by 0 bases; unmatched bases: 8. The CDR3 totals 19 residues. Concerning this clone: The antigen is undetermined.

The method was immunoSEQ multiplex PCR; TCRdb's version includes in-frame clones alone and lacks a portion of them. The repertoire holds some 50,000 clones, with just under 95% as singletons. Study observations and caveats: V and J gene usage appeared biased in thymic and blood repertoires.

Half of the eight donors gave roughly 0.5-1 mL blood during surgery. The specimen was blood. The chain carries TRBV5-8 and TRBJ2-1; 12 bases are a match to TRBD2. The receptor was isolated from a girl under two years old with a congenital heart defect but otherwise immunologically healthy. The DNA for the CDR3 is TGTGCCAGCAGCTTGTTGCCTAGCGGGAGGGAAGGCTCCTACAATGAGCAGTTCTTC. It codes for CASSLLPSGREGSYNEQFF.